This T cell receptor beta chain was captured in a study of blood T cell repertoires in COVID-19. Sequencing used immunoSEQ multiplex PCR; TCRdb keeps in-frame clones, though not all of them. The sample has some 250,000 clones, 86% seen once. V shed 2 bases and J shed 1 base, with 6 bases lying between them. The CDR3 loop spans 13 amino acids. From germline, CDR1 is SGDLS and CDR2 YYNGEE. This TCR derives from a man aged 30 to 45 who had recovered from COVID-19. The genes are TRBV9 and TRBJ1-1; D unclear. The sample consisted of peripheral blood. This CDR3 is CASSVTPNTEAFF. DNA for the CDR3: TGTGCCAGCAGCGTGACTCCGAACACTGAAGCTTTCTTT.